Listed below are T cell receptor beta chains from one sample, sequenced in a study of blood T cell repertoires in COVID-19. TCRdb's copy holds only in-frame clones and misses some; the assay was immunoSEQ multiplex PCR. The sample shows roughly 72,000 clones, 88% of them seen only once. Specimen: peripheral blood. These TCRs come from a human donor in a cohort sampled during active COVID-19. Each CDR3 is given with its conserved first and last residue. Each record gives: J gene, D gene, V gene, CDR3 length, clone size, CDR3 DNA, CDR3 protein. A D gene is named only where the DNA matches it firmly. Some rows have no size entry. The others give once, few or many, or a class for an expanded clone.

j_call: TRBJ2-1; d_call: TRBD1; v_call: TRBV30; cdr3_length: 13; clone_size: .; cdr3_nt: TGTGCCTGGAGGGAGACAGGGTACAATGAGCAGTTCTTC; cdr3_aa: CAWRETGYNEQFF
j_call: TRBJ2-1; d_call: .; v_call: TRBV7-9; cdr3_length: 16; clone_size: .; cdr3_nt: TGTGCCAGCAGCGGCACGGGAGTGTCCCCCTACAATGAGCAGTTCTTC; cdr3_aa: CASSGTGVSPYNEQFF
j_call: TRBJ2-1; d_call: .; v_call: TRBV21-1; cdr3_length: 16; clone_size: .; cdr3_nt: TGTGCCAGCACCCCGAATGGCGGGGGGGCCCATAATGAGCAGTTCTTC; cdr3_aa: CASTPNGGGAHNEQFF
j_call: TRBJ1-2; d_call: .; v_call: TRBV9; cdr3_length: 15; clone_size: .; cdr3_nt: TGTGCCAGCAGCGCCCCGACAGATGGTCTCAATGGCTACACCTTC; cdr3_aa: CASSAPTDGLNGYTF
j_call: TRBJ2-5; d_call: TRBD1; v_call: TRBV28; cdr3_length: 14; clone_size: .; cdr3_nt: TGTGCCAGCAGTTCGGGACAGAGTCAAGAGACCCAGTACTTC; cdr3_aa: CASSSGQSQETQYF
j_call: TRBJ1-4; d_call: .; v_call: TRBV18; cdr3_length: 12; clone_size: .; cdr3_nt: TGTGCCACCGGACAGTCGAATGAAAAACTGTTTTTT; cdr3_aa: CATGQSNEKLFF
j_call: TRBJ2-3; d_call: TRBD2; v_call: TRBV19; cdr3_length: 14; clone_size: .; cdr3_nt: TGTGCCAGTCGAGGACTAGCGCTCACAGATACGCAGTATTTT; cdr3_aa: CASRGLALTDTQYF
j_call: TRBJ2-7; d_call: TRBD1; v_call: TRBV3-1/TRBV3-2; cdr3_length: 14; clone_size: .; cdr3_nt: TGTGCCAGCAGCCAAGAAAGGGGGCGGGTTAAGCAGTACTTC; cdr3_aa: CASSQERGRVKQYF
j_call: TRBJ2-1; d_call: TRBD2; v_call: TRBV5-4; cdr3_length: 15; clone_size: .; cdr3_nt: TGTGCCAGCAGCTTGGGTAGCGGGAGTGGAGGTGAGCAGTTCTTC; cdr3_aa: CASSLGSGSGGEQFF
j_call: TRBJ2-5; d_call: .; v_call: TRBV24-1; cdr3_length: 15; clone_size: once; cdr3_nt: TGTGCCACCAGTGATTTGAAAGCCCAAGCCGGGACCCAGTACTTC; cdr3_aa: CATSDLKAQAGTQYF
j_call: TRBJ2-7; d_call: TRBD2; v_call: TRBV4-3; cdr3_length: 15; clone_size: .; cdr3_nt: TGCGCCAGCAGCCAAGAAATCGGGAGGAACTACGAGCAGTACTTC; cdr3_aa: CASSQEIGRNYEQYF
j_call: TRBJ2-1; d_call: .; v_call: TRBV6-4; cdr3_length: 14; clone_size: .; cdr3_nt: TGTGCCAGCGCCCCTGAGGGGGGGCACAATGAGCAGTTCTTC; cdr3_aa: CASAPEGGHNEQFF
j_call: TRBJ2-1; d_call: TRBD2; v_call: TRBV9; cdr3_length: 16; clone_size: .; cdr3_nt: TGTGCCAGCAGCGCTAGACTAGCGGGCTCCTACAATGAGCAGTTCTTC; cdr3_aa: CASSARLAGSYNEQFF
j_call: TRBJ2-1; d_call: .; v_call: TRBV9; cdr3_length: 17; clone_size: .; cdr3_nt: TGTGCCAGCAGCGTAGGAAACTCCCCGAGCTCCTACAATGAGCAGTTCTTC; cdr3_aa: CASSVGNSPSSYNEQFF
j_call: TRBJ2-7; d_call: .; v_call: TRBV28; cdr3_length: 11; clone_size: .; cdr3_nt: TGTGCCAGCAGGTCGGTTGGCGAGCAGTACTTC; cdr3_aa: CASRSVGEQYF